This entry describes one T cell receptor beta chain. V shed 6 bases and J 7 bases; nucleotides not matched to a gene: 11. The CDR3 has 15 residues. The V gene's germline CDR1 is SGHVS and CDR2 FNYEAQ. TCRdb's copy holds only in-frame clones and misses some; the assay was immunoSEQ multiplex PCR. The sample carries fewer than 250,000 clones, around nine tenths recorded once. These data are taken from a study of blood T cell repertoires in COVID-19. Specimen: peripheral blood. The sequence came from a young man with acute or convalescent COVID-19. This chain joins TRBV7-6 and TRBJ2-2; 7 nucleotides align to TRBD1. CDR3 residues: CASRRNYRGNGELFF. The CDR3 DNA reads as TGTGCCAGCAGGAGAAACTACAGGGGCAACGGGGAGCTGTTTTTT.